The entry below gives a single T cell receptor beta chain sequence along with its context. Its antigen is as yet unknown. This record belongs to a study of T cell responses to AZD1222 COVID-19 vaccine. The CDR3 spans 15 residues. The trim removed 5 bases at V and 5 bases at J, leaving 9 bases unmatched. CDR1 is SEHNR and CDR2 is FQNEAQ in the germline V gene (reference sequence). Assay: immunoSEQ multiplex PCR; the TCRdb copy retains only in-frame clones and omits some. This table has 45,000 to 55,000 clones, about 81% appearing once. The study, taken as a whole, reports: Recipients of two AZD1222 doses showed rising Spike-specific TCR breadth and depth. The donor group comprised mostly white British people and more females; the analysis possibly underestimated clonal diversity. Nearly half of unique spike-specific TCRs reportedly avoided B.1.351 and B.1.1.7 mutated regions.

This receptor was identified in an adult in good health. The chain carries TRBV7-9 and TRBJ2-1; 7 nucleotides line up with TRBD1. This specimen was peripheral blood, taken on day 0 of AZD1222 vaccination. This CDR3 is CASSDWTGTNNEQFF. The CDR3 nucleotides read TGTGCCAGCAGCGACTGGACAGGTACTAACAATGAGCAGTTCTTC.